One TCR beta chain is described in this entry. Trimming removed 4 bases from V and 3 bases from J; junction bases left unmatched: 11. The V gene's germline CDR1 is SGHAT and CDR2 FQNNGV. This CDR3 has 16 amino acids. This sample was included in a study of blood T cell repertoires in COVID-19. Study as a whole: Samples of COVID-19 (acute and convalescent) were obtained from the United States, Italy and Spain. Sources were T cells, B-cell-depleted T cells, or PBMCs; the material itself was cDNA or gDNA.

Method: immunoSEQ multiplex PCR; TCRdb's copy keeps in-frame clones and lacks some. Here the sample spans approximately 250,000 clones, approximately 80% being singletons. The origin of this receptor is a human donor in a cohort sampled during active COVID-19. The chain is built from TRBV11-2 and TRBJ2-7; TRBD2 agrees at 8 bases. Sequenced material: peripheral blood. CDR3 loop: CASSSGGSFLSYEQYF. The CDR3 DNA sequence: TGTGCCAGCAGCTCGGGGGGGAGCTTCCTCAGCTACGAGCAGTACTTC.